Each of the 26 T cell receptor beta chains below was sequenced from the same sample in a study of cytomegalovirus exposure and HLA in healthy donors. The study ran its PCR with 60 Vbeta and 13 Jbeta primers. Assay: immunoSEQ multiplex PCR; the TCRdb copy retains only in-frame clones and omits some. Found here are under 150,000 clones, around 82% of them singletons; the top ten hold under 2%. The source material was PBMCs. These receptors came from a boy aged 5-17 years in good health and CMV-seronegative.

The V and J genes are TRBV2 and TRBJ1-2, with TRBD1 matching 7 bases. Germline V gene data show CDR1 as SNHLY and CDR2 as FYNNEI. V trimming: 6 bases; J trimming: 0 bases; junction bases outside the gene matches: 10. The CDR3 runs to 16 residues. CDR3 in amino acids: CASSEKGQRANYGYTF. The CDR3 region has the DNA TGTGCCAGCAGCGAAAAGGGACAGAGAGCTAACTATGGCTACACCTTC.

The V and J genes are TRBV30 and TRBJ2-7; TRBD1 matches at 8 bases. CDR1 and CDR2 (germline): GTSNPN, SVGIG (reference sequence). Trimming at V came to 4 bases and at J to 4 bases, leaving 9 bases not matched to a gene. This CDR3 is built from 14 residues. The CDR3 DNA follows: TGTGCCTGGAACATTGCAGGGGGCTTGTACGAGCAGTACTTC. This encodes CAWNIAGGLYEQYF.

The chain carries TRBV4-1 and TRBJ1-5; 10 bases align to TRBD1. Germline V CDR1 and CDR2: MGHRA, YSYEKL. V dropped 5 bases and J dropped 4; count of bases not matched to a gene: 8. This CDR3 is 16 amino acids long. CDR3 bases: TGCGCCAGCAGCGAGGGACAGGGGAATATTAATCAGCCCCAGCATTTT. It yields the protein CASSEGQGNINQPQHF.

V and J are TRBV27 and TRBJ2-5; D is perhaps TRBD2 (7 bases). Germline CDR1 MNHEY, CDR2 SMNVEV (reference sequence). V lost 0 bases to trimming and J lost 5 bases, with 22 bases between them. CDR3 length: 18 amino acids. The CDR3, as DNA: TGTGCCAGCAGTTTATCCGTGGGGGGGGGCGGGAGTTGGGAGACCCAGTACTTC. Translation: CASSLSVGGGGSWETQYF.

The rearrangement joins TRBV5-6 to TRBJ2-4, with a weak D call TRBD1 (5 bases). Germline CDR1 SGHDT, CDR2 YYEEEE. Between the trimmed V and J ends, which lost 4 bases and 5 bases, there was a span of 13 bases. The CDR3 totals 14 residues. The CDR3 nucleotides are TGTGCCAGCAGCCAGTCCCTGGGGCAAAACATTCAGTACTTC. It encodes CASSQSLGQNIQYF.

This chain uses TRBV29-1 with TRBJ2-2, with 7 bases aligning to TRBD1. J was trimmed by 5 bases and V by 7 bases; bases with no gene match: 4. Germline V gives CDR1 SQVTM, CDR2 ANQGSEA. The CDR3 length is 12 residues. The DNA for the CDR3 is TGCAGCGCGGGACAGAGTACCGGGGAGCTGTTTTTT. As protein: CSAGQSTGELFF.

The chain recombines TRBV14 with TRBJ2-7; possibly TRBD1 for D (6 bases). This CDR3 is 16 amino acids long. V was trimmed by 0 bases and J by 3 bases, leaving 15 bases between them. Germline V gene lookup returns CDR1 SGHDN and CDR2 FVKESK. The CDR3 sequence is CASSQERSRGYYEQYF. The CDR3 nucleotides are TGTGCCAGCAGCCAAGAAAGGAGCAGGGGTTACTACGAGCAGTACTTC.

The rearrangement links TRBV5-8 to TRBJ2-6, with a weak D call TRBD1 (6 bases). Germline-derived CDR1 and CDR2 are SGHTS and YDEGEE. The V and J ends lost 4 bases and 14 bases respectively, with 16 bases between them. CDR3 length: 13 residues. DNA for the CDR3: TGTGCCAGCAGCCGAAACCCCACAGGGTTCCTGACTTTC. This gives the protein CASSRNPTGFLTF.

The J gene is TRBJ1-1, the V gene TRBV5-1; TRBD1 matches 9 bases. This CDR3 comprises 15 residues. The germline V gene has CDR1 SGHRS and CDR2 YFSETQ. Germline trimming cut 0 bases from V and 3 bases from J; bases unmatched to any gene: 3. CDR3 sequence (DNA): TGCGCCAGCAGCTTGGGGACAGGGGTAGACACTGAAGCTTTCTTT. Protein product: CASSLGTGVDTEAFF.

This clone was seen a few times. V gene TRBV6-1 combines with J gene TRBJ1-5; the D is unclear. The germline gives CDR1 MNHNS, CDR2 SASEGT. V lost 5 bases and J 4 bases, leaving 6 bases between the germline ends. This CDR3 has 12 residues. CDR3 sequence: CASSRGNQPQHF. The CDR3 bases are TGTGCCAGCAGTCGAGGGAATCAGCCCCAGCATTTT.

The rearrangement joins TRBV4-1 to TRBJ1-2, with D maybe TRBD1 (5 bases). The V and J ends lost 1 base and 3 bases respectively, with 12 bases between them. The CDR3 runs to 15 residues. Germline V lookup: CDR1 MGHRA, CDR2 YSYEKL. This chain's CDR3 is CASSQVVGPDYGYTF. The CDR3 coding sequence is TGCGCCAGCAGCCAAGTAGTGGGGCCGGACTATGGCTACACCTTC.

The chain links TRBV6-5 to TRBJ2-5, with 10 bases matching TRBD1. Judging by the DNA end, TRBJ2-7 fits better; the J call may be wrong. Germline V gene sequence: CDR1 MNHEY, CDR2 SVGAGI. The CDR3 is 15 amino acids. CDR3 in amino acids: CASSEGQGLRYEQYF. CDR3 sequence (DNA): TGTGCCAGCAGCGAGGGACAGGGGCTAAGATACGAGCAGTACTTC.

Comments on this clone: The sample holds other DNA sequences that translate to the same CDR3. The chain joins TRBV5-3 to TRBJ2-3; 12 bases match TRBD2. TRBV5-3 is designated an ORF whose function remains uncertain. V dropped 1 base and J dropped 5; count of bases not matched to a gene: 8. The length of the CDR3 is 17 residues. The CDR3 region is CARSLSMTSGGIDTQYF. The CDR3 nucleotides are TGTGCCAGAAGCTTGAGTATGACTAGCGGGGGTATAGATACGCAGTATTTT.

This clone was observed a few times. The chain recombines TRBV5-6 with TRBJ1-6; 9 positions agree with TRBD1. Germline trimming cut 3 bases from V and 7 bases from J; bases unmatched to any gene: 5. Germline V gives CDR1 SGHDT, CDR2 YYEEEE. CDR3 size: 15 residues. The CDR3 bases are TGTGCCAGCAGCTCGACCGGGACAGGGAATTCACCCCTCCACTTT. Its protein product is CASSSTGTGNSPLHF.

The chain joins TRBV21-1 to TRBJ2-5; the table's D call, TRBD1, was not checked against the DNA. TRBV21-1 is a pseudogene locus. The CDR3 length is 15 residues. DNA for the CDR3: TGTGCCAGCAGCAAAAAGGGGGACACTCAAGAGACCCAGTACTTC. Protein: CASSKKGDTQETQYF.

The gene calls are TRBV4-3 and TRBJ1-2, with D tentatively TRBD1 (5 bases). Between the trimmed V and J ends, which lost 0 bases and 4 bases, there was a span of 12 bases. Germline assignment: CDR1 LGHNA and CDR2 YSLEER. The CDR3 length is 15 residues. Written as DNA, the CDR3 is TGCGCCAGCAGCCAAGATCTAGGGGATGGCTATGGCTACACCTTC. Encoded protein: CASSQDLGDGYGYTF.

This sequence joins TRBV5-1 and TRBJ2-6; D uncertain. The CDR3 has 15 residues. Trimming left V 1 base short and J 0 bases short, with 5 bases between. Germline V gene lookup returns CDR1 SGHRS and CDR2 YFSETQ. In nucleotides, the CDR3 is TGCGCCAGCAGCTTGCAACTCTCTGGGGCCAACGTCCTGACTTTC. This codes for CASSLQLSGANVLTF.

The chain carries TRBV29-1 and TRBJ2-1; TRBD1 agrees at 9 bases. J lost 12 bases, V lost 7 bases, and 7 bases had no gene match. CDR3 size: 11 residues. Germline CDR1 is SQVTM and CDR2 is ANQGSEA. The CDR3 DNA reads TGCAGCGGACAGGGGGAGCGTCGGCAGTTCTTC. Amino acids: CSGQGERRQFF.

The J gene is TRBJ2-7, the V gene TRBV30; TRBD1 is a possible D gene (6 bases). The V and J ends lost 5 bases and 1 base respectively, with 15 bases between them. CDR3 length equals 14 residues. Germline loops: CDR1 GTSNPN, CDR2 SVGIG (reference sequence). The chain's CDR3 is CAWLGRGSSYEQYF. In DNA, the CDR3 is TGTGCCTGGTTAGGCAGGGGATCGTCCTACGAGCAGTACTTC.

This clone was seen a handful of times. The chain has TRBV10-3 and TRBJ1-1; weak D call: TRBD1 (6 bases). Trimming removed 2 bases from V and 4 bases from J, with 20 bases in between. Per the germline V gene, CDR1 is ENHRY and CDR2 is SYGVKD. The CDR3 sequence is 17 residues long. The CDR3 nucleotides read TGTGCCATCAGTGAGACCTCGAGAGGGGGTCGTGGCACTGAAGCTTTCTTT. Amino acid sequence: CAISETSRGGRGTEAFF.

The V and J genes are TRBV7-3 and TRBJ2-5; D gene unclear. The germline V gene has CDR1 SGHTA and CDR2 FQGTGA. The CDR3 runs 13 residues. Trimming removed 3 bases at V and 3 bases at J, with 8 bases between. CDR3 region: CASSLGRKETQYF. The CDR3, as DNA: TGTGCCAGCAGCTTGGGCAGAAAAGAGACCCAGTACTTC.

The J gene is TRBJ1-6, the V gene TRBV7-9, with 7 bases lining up with TRBD1. In germline, CDR1 is SEHNR, CDR2 FQNEAQ (reference sequence). V shed 6 bases and J 10 bases; nucleotides not matched to a gene: 9. The CDR3 runs to 14 residues. Here the CDR3 DNA reads TGTGCCAGCAGTCGAAGACAGGGCCAGTCACCCCTCCACTTT. Translated: CASSRRQGQSPLHF.

For this clone: One junction end disagrees with the germline gene, perhaps due to a read error. The chain joins TRBV27 to TRBJ1-4; D is unresolved. From germline, CDR1 is MNHEY and CDR2 SMNVEV (reference sequence). This CDR3 is 15 amino acids long. CDR3 nucleotides: TGTGCCGGCAGGAATATCGGACTCGGAGGAGAAAAACTGTTTTTT. Encoded protein: CAGRNIGLGGEKLFF.

The CDR3 loop reads CASAGGTTPYEQYF. The CDR3 DNA follows: TGTGCCAGCGCCGGTGGAACTACTCCCTACGAGCAGTACTTC. V is TRBV27 and J is TRBJ2-7, with D uncertain. Germline V CDR1 and CDR2: MNHEY, SMNVEV (reference sequence). This CDR3 is 14 amino acids long. Trimming removed 8 bases at V and 2 bases at J, with 16 bases between.

This chain joins TRBV29-1 and TRBJ2-7; maybe TRBD1 (6 bases). The CDR3 consists of 12 residues. V lost 4 bases and J 6 bases, leaving 13 bases between the germline ends. From germline, CDR1 is SQVTM and CDR2 ANQGSEA. The CDR3 DNA reads TGCAGCGTTGTGGACACAGGGCGCGAGCAGTACTTC. This sequence encodes CSVVDTGREQYF.

The chain carries TRBV14 and TRBJ1-2; the match to TRBD1 covers 7 bases. Germline lookup yields CDR1 SGHDN and CDR2 FVKESK. V shed 2 bases, J shed 4 bases, and the junction held 1 base outside the gene matches. The CDR3 length is 13 residues. CDR3 amino acids: CASSQTGAYGYTF. The CDR3 region has the DNA TGTGCCAGCAGCCAAACAGGGGCCTATGGCTACACCTTC.